These T cell receptor beta chains were read from a single sample in a study of T cell changes during pregnancy in multiple sclerosis. TCRdb's copy holds only in-frame clones and misses some; the assay was immunoSEQ multiplex PCR. The sample includes around 92,000 clones, around 93% of them seen just once. Source: peripheral blood, taken in the third trimester of pregnancy. The receptors stem from a female donor with multiple sclerosis, enrolled in a pregnancy study. Both conserved end residues are part of each CDR3. A D gene is named only where the DNA matches it firmly. Not every row has a clone size; where given, it reads once, few, many or a size class.

cdr3_aa,cdr3_nt,clone_size,d_call,v_call,j_call
CASSLLKGDTEAFF,TGTGCCAGCAGTTTGCTTAAAGGGGACACTGAAGCTTTCTTT,.,.,TRBV28,TRBJ1-1
CASSPGQGNNQPQHF,TGTGCCAGCAGTCCAGGACAGGGGAACAATCAGCCCCAGCATTTT,.,TRBD1,TRBV28,TRBJ1-5
CASSATGRLNEQYF,TGTGCCAGCAGCGCGACAGGGAGGCTCAACGAGCAGTACTTC,.,.,TRBV5-6,TRBJ2-7
CASSSLLGEQFF,TGTGCCAGCAGTTCCCTCTTGGGCGAGCAGTTCTTC,few,.,TRBV28,TRBJ2-1
CASSLGQVYNEQFF,TGCGCCAGCAGCTTGGGACAGGTTTACAATGAGCAGTTCTTC,.,.,TRBV5-1,TRBJ2-1
CASSVAGALSYEQYF,TGTGCCAGCAGCGTCGCGGGAGCCCTCTCCTACGAGCAGTACTTC,.,TRBD2,TRBV28,TRBJ2-7
CASSVASGSGGTDTQYF,TGTGCCAGCAGCGTAGCCAGCGGGAGTGGTGGAACAGATACGCAGTATTTT,.,TRBD2,TRBV9,TRBJ2-3
CASSPGTSGRDEQFF,TGTGCCAGCAGCCCTGGGACTAGCGGGAGGGATGAGCAGTTCTTC,.,TRBD2,TRBV2,TRBJ2-1
CASSLFLSSTSGRAWWINEQFF,TGTGCCAGCAGTTTATTCCTCTCTTCGACTAGCGGGAGGGCCTGGTGGATCAATGAGCAGTTCTTC,.,TRBD2,TRBV28,TRBJ2-1
CASTGTDSYEQYF,TGTGCCAGCACGGGGACAGACTCCTACGAGCAGTACTTC,.,TRBD1,TRBV2,TRBJ2-7
CASSQKTDTEAFF,TGCGCCAGCAGCCAAAAGACAGACACTGAAGCTTTCTTT,.,.,TRBV4-3,TRBJ1-1
CASSDAAGGLPSTDTQYF,TGTGCCAGCAGTGACGCAGCGGGAGGCCTACCCAGCACAGATACGCAGTATTTT,.,TRBD2,TRBV6-1,TRBJ2-3